This TCR beta chain was identified in a study of T-cell memory formation after mild COVID-19 (dated by TCRdb to 2020 to 2023). Describing the broader study: TCR sequence clusters from the two donors were largely donor specific. In two donors, T-cell clones that expanded and contracted after mild COVID-19 were followed by sequencing TCRalpha and TCRbeta repertoires longitudinally. The cohort comprised two young, previously healthy adult volunteers, one female and one male.

PBMCs were isolated by Ficoll-Paque density gradient centrifugation. Sequencing instrument: Illumina NovaSeq 6000. cDNA libraries for TCRalpha and TCRbeta were prepared by 5'RACE using constant-segment primers, with sample barcodes and unique molecular identifiers added. Trizol reagent was used to extract RNA from every sample. Library amplification was performed in two PCR steps, and a second sample barcode and Illumina TruSeq adapters were introduced in the second step. Sequencing of the libraries was done on an Illumina NovaSeq, producing 2 x 150 bp paired-end reads. The study's own analysis went as follows. With migec v1.2.7, reads were demultiplexed and then collapsed into UMI-guided consensus sequences. Using mixcr v2.1.11, UMI consensuses were aligned to TRA and TRB V and J templates and then assembled into clonotypes. A clonotype was counted as expanded or contracted only when both edgeR and NoisET called the clonotype significant, with the noise models trained on biological replicates. For edgeR calls, the cutoffs were a false discovery rate-adjusted p below 0.01 and a log2 fold-change threshold of 1. As an exploratory analysis of dynamics, max-normalized trajectories of the 1000 most abundant clonotypes were examined by PCA with hierarchical clustering. Separately sequenced CD4+ and CD8+ repertoires were used to assign the CD4 or CD8 phenotype of responding clones. The public reads were quality trimmed at Q25 with fastp and then assembled into clones with MiXCR by TCRdb, keeping productive beta chains. Each record represents a unique CDR3 protein, reported with the most common genes and DNA among its rows. TCRdb's processing, not the study's, gives the V and J calls here. For this sample there are 250,000 to 350,000 distinct CDR3 sequences; around 15% appear just once. Clones ranked in the top ten supply more than 20% of the sample.

In the case of this clonotype: This clone's antigen is unknown. There are no base qualities to consult, and no much larger clone falls within one base.

The V end gives up 4 bases and the J end 0 bases, leaving 4 bases in the junction not matched to a gene. The CDR3 runs 15 residues from the cysteine to the valine. The retained sequence is limited to the CDR3, 45 bases, with the frame set at the first base. The germline V gene (reference sequence) gives CDR1 as LNHNV and CDR2 as YYDKDF. The paper as a whole reports these results and caveats: The second-wave clones that peaked on day 37 were not confirmed to be SARS-CoV-2 specific. Some responding clones were found in pre-infection memory, which suggests that pre-existing cross-reactive memory T cells took part in the SARS-CoV-2 response. From day 15 to 85, contracting clones showed balanced CD4/CD8 phenotypes, whereas a second wave of clones that expanded from day 15 to 37 leaned towards CD4+. Only two mild cases were covered in the study, and larger cohorts including severe cases with pre-infection samples were considered necessary. Contracting CD4+ clones were located mainly in the CM and EM memory subsets, whereas CD8+ clones were found to be enriched in EMRA.

The sequenced material came from PBMCs or a T cell subset sorted from them (not recorded which). The sequence came from a man younger than 35 who had mild COVID-19 (a few samples of this study predate the infection). The sample titles of this study are shuffled in the database, so cell type and time point are left out; the donor was told from shared clones. Rearrangement joined TRBV15 to TRBJ2-7, with 9 central nucleotides matching TRBD1. The CDR3 is CATSKRDRDSYEQYV. The nucleotide sequence is TGTGCCACCAGCAAAAGGGACAGGGACTCCTACGAGCAGTACGTC.